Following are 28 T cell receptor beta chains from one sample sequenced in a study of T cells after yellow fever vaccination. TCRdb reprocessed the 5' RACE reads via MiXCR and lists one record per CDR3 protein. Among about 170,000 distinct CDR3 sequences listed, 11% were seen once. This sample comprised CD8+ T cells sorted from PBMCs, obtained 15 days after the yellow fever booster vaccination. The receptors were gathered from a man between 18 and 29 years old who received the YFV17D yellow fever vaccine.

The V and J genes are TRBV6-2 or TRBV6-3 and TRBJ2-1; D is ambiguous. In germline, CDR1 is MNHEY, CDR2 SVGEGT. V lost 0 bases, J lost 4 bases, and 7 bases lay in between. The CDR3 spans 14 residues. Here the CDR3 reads CASSYSGRYNEQFF. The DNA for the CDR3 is TGTGCCAGCAGTTACTCCGGACGGTACAATGAGCAGTTCTTC.

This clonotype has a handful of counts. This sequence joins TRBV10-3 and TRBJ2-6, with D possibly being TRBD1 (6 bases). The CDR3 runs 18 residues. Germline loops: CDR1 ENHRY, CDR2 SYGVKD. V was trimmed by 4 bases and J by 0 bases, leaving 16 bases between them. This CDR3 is CAISGRRDTGSGANVLTF. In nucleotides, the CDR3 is TGTGCCATCAGTGGGAGACGGGACACCGGCTCTGGGGCCAACGTCCTGACTTTC.

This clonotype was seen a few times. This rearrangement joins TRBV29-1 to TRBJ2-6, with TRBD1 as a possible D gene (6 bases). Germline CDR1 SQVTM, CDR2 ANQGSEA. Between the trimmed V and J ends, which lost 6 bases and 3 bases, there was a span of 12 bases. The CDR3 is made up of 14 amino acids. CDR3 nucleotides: TGCAGCGTGGACCCAGGGGATGGGGCCAACGTCCTGACTTTC. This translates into CSVDPGDGANVLTF.

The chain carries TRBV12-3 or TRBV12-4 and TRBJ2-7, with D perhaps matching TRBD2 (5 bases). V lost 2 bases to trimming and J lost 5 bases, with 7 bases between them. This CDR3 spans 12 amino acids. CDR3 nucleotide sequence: TGTGCCAGCAGTTTAATCGGGAACGAGCAGTACTTC. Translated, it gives CASSLIGNEQYF.

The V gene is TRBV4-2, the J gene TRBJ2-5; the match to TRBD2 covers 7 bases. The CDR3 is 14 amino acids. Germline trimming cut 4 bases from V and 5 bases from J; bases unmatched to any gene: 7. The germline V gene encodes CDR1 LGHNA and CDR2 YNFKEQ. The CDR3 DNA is TGTGCCAGCAGCCGTCGGGGGGACCCTGAGACCCAGTACTTC. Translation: CASSRRGDPETQYF.

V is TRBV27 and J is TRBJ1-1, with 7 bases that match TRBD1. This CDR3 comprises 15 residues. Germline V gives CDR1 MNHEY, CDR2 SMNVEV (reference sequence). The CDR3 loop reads CVVAGQVDSRPQAFF. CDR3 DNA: TGTGTCGTAGCCGGACAGGTCGACTCCCGGCCGCAAGCTTTCTTT.

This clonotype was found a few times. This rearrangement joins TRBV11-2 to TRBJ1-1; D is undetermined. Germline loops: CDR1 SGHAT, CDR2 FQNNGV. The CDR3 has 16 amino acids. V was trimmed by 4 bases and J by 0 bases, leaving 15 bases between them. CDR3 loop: CASSSRPIGMNTEAFF. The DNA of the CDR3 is TGTGCCAGCAGCTCCCGCCCGATCGGAATGAACACTGAAGCTTTCTTT.

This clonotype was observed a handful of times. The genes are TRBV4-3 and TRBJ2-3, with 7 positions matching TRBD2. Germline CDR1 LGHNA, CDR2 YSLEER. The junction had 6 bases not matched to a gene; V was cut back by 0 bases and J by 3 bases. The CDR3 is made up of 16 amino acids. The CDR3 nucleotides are TGCGCCAGCAGCCAAGAGACTAGCCTTTCGACAGATACGCAGTATTTT. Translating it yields CASSQETSLSTDTQYF.

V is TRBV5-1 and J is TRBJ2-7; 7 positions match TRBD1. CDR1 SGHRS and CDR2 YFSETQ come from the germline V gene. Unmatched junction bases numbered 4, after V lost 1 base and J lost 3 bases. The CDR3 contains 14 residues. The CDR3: CASSLTGAVYEQYV. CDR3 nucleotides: TGCGCCAGCAGCTTGACAGGGGCGGTCTACGAGCAGTACGTC.

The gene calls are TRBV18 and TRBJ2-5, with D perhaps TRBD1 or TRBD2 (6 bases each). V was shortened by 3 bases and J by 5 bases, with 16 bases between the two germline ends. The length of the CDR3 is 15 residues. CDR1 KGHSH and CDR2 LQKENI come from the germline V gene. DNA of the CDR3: TGTGCCAGCTCACCCTTTCGGGGGCCACGGGAGACCCAGTACTTC. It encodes CASSPFRGPRETQYF.

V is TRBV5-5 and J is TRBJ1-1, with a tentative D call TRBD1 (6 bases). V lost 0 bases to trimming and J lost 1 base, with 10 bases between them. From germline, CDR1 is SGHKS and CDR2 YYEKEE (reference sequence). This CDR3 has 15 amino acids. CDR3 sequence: CASSLEGGWNTEAFF. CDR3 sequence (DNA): TGTGCCAGCAGCTTGGAGGGGGGCTGGAACACTGAAGCTTTCTTT.

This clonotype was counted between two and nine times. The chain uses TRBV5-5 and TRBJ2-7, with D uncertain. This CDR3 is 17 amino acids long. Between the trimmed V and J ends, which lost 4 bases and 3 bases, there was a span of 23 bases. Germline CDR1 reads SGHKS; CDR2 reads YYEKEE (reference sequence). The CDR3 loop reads CASSPYPTGTPSYEQYF. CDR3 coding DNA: TGTGCCAGCAGCCCCTACCCGACCGGCACACCAAGCTACGAGCAGTACTTC.

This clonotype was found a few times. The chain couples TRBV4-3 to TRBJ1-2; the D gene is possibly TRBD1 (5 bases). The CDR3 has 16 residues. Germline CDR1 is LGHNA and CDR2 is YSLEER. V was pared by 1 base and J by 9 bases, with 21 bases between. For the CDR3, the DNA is TGCGCCAGCAGCCAAGTGGTGGGGGACCGGCCTGACAGCTACACCTTC. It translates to CASSQVVGDRPDSYTF.

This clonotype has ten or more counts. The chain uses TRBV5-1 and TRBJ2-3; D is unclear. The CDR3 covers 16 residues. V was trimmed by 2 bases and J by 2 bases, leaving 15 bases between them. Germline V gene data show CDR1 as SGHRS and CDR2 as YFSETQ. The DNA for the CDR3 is TGCGCCAGCAGCTTAGTGTCTACTGAAGTCACAGATACGCAGTATTTT. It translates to CASSLVSTEVTDTQYF.

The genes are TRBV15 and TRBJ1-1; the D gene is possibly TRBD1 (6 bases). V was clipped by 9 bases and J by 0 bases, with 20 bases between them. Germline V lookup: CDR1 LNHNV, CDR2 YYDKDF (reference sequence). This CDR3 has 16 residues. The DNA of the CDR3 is TGTGCCACGTATCATGACACAGGGTCCCTGAACACTGAAGCTTTCTTT. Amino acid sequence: CATYHDTGSLNTEAFF.

The CDR3 loop is CASSPQGAANEQFF. The CDR3 DNA is TGTGCCAGCAGTCCACAGGGGGCGGCCAATGAGCAGTTCTTC. J is TRBJ2-1 and V is TRBV6-6; 9 bases agree with TRBD1. Germline CDR1 MNHNY, CDR2 SVGAGI (reference sequence). J lost 6 bases, V lost 5 bases, and 5 bases had no gene match. This CDR3 is 14 amino acids long.

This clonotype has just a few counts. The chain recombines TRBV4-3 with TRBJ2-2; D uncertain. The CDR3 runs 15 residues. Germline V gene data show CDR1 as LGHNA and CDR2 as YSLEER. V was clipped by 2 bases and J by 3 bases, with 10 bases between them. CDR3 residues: CASSQSQTYTGELFF. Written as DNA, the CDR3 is TGCGCCAGCAGCCAAAGTCAGACGTACACCGGGGAGCTGTTTTTT.

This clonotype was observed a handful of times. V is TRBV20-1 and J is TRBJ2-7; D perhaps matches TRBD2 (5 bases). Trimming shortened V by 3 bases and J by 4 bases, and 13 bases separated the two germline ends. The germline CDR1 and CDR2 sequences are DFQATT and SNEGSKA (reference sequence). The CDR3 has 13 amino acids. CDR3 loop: CSASGISGYEQYF. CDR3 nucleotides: TGCAGTGCTAGCGGCATCAGCGGATACGAGCAGTACTTC.

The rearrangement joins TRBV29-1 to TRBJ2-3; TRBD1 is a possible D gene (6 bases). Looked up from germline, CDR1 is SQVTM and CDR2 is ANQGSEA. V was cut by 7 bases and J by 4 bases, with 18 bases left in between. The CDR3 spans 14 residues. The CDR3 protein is CSGVGARVADTQYF. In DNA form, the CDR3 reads TGCAGCGGGGTGGGGGCCCGAGTGGCAGATACGCAGTATTTT.

CDR3 in DNA: TGTGCCAGCAGCTTAGTAAGCAGATCCCTTGGTTACACCTTC. This sequence encodes CASSLVSRSLGYTF. V usage is TRBV11-2 and J usage is TRBJ1-2; D call uncertain. The germline gives CDR1 SGHAT, CDR2 FQNNGV. The length of the CDR3 is 14 residues. V lost 1 base, J lost 11 bases, and 17 bases lay in between.

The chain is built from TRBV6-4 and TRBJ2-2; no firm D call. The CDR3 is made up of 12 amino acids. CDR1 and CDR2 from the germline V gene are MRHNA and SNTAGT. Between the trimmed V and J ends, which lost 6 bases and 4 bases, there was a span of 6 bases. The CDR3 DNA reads TGTGCCAGCAGGTCTCCCACCGGGGAGCTGTTTTTT. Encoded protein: CASRSPTGELFF.

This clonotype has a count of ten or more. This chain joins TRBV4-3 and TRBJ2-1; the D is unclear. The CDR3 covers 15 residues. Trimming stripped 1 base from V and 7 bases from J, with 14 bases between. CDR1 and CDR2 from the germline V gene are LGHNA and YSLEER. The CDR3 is CASSQGPTTWNEQFF. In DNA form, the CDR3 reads TGCGCCAGCAGCCAAGGCCCAACAACATGGAATGAGCAGTTCTTC.

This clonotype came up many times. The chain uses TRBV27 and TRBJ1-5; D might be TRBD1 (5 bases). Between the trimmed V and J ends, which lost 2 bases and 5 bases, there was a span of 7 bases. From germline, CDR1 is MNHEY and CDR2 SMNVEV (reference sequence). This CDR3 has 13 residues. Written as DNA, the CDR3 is TGTGCCAGCAGTTTACAGGGAGATCAGCCCCAGCATTTT. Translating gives CASSLQGDQPQHF.

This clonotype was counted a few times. For the CDR3, the DNA is TGTGCCAGCAGCTTAGATGTGCACGGTGAAGCTTTCTTT. Encoded protein: CASSLDVHGEAFF. This rearrangement joins TRBV11-2 to TRBJ1-1; D not certain. Germline CDR1 reads SGHAT; CDR2 reads FQNNGV. V was shortened by 0 bases and J by 7 bases, with 9 bases between the two germline ends. The CDR3 length is 13 residues.

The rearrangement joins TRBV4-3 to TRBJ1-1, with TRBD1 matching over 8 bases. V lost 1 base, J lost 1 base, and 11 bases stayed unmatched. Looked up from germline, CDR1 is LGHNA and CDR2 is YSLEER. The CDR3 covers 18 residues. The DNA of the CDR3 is TGCGCCAGCAGCCAAGGAGATTCCAGGGGGCGTTGGAACACTGAAGCTTTCTTT. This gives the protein CASSQGDSRGRWNTEAFF.

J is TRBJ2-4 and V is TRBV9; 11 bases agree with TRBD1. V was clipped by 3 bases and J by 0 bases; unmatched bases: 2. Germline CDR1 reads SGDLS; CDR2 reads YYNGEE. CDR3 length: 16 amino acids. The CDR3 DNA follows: TGTGCCAGCAGCGCCGGGACAGGGGGAGCCAAAAACATTCAGTACTTC. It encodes CASSAGTGGAKNIQYF. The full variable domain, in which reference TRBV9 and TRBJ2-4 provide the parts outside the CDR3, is DSGVTQTPKHLITATGQRVTLRCSPRSGDLSVYWYQQSLDQGLQFLIQYYNGEERAKGNILERFSAQQFPDLHSELNLSSLELGDSALYFCASSAGTGGAKNIQYFGAGTRLSVL.

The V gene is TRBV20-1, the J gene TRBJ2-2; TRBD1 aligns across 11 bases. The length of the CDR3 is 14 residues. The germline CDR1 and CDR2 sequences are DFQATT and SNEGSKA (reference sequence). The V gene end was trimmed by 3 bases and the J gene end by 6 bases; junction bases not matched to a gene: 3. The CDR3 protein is CSARGTGGSGELFF. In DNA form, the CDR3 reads TGCAGTGCTAGGGGGACAGGGGGATCCGGGGAGCTGTTTTTT.

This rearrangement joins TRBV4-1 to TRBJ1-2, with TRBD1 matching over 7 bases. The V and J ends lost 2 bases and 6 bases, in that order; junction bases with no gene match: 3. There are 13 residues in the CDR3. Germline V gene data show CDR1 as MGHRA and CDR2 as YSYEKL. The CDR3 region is CASSQTGEDGYTF. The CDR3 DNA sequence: TGCGCCAGCAGCCAAACAGGGGAAGATGGCTACACCTTC.